The entry below gives a single T cell receptor beta chain sequence along with its context. Profiled with immunoSEQ multiplex PCR; TCRdb holds only in-frame clones, not every one. This table has approximately 330,000 clones, 90% appearing once. V was pared by 2 bases and J by 9 bases, with 21 bases between. CDR1 and CDR2 (germline): SGDLS, YYNGEE. This CDR3 is built from 17 residues. This entry is derived from a study of blood T cell repertoires in COVID-19. Sample: peripheral blood. V usage is TRBV9 and J usage is TRBJ1-6; D may be TRBD1 (5 bases). This TCR was recovered from a woman aged 40 to 50 with COVID-19, enrolled during active disease. CDR3 DNA: TGTGCCAGCAGCGTTTCAGACCTGGGACTCTTGGGTTCACCCCTCCACTTT. It is translated as CASSVSDLGLLGSPLHF. Filled out from reference TRBV9 and TRBJ1-6, the complete variable domain reads DSGVTQTPKHLITATGQRVTLRCSPRSGDLSVYWYQQSLDQGLQFLIQYYNGEERAKGNILERFSAQQFPDLHSELNLSSLELGDSALYFCASSVSDLGLLGSPLHFGNGTRLTVT.